These 6 T cell receptor beta chains share one sample of origin, sequenced in a study of blood T cell repertoires in COVID-19. The assay was immunoSEQ multiplex PCR, and TCRdb's table has in-frame clones only and misses some. The sample has hundreds of thousands of clones, about 86% seen once. The sample taken for sequencing was PBMCs or T cells enriched from blood (not recorded which). The source is a woman younger than 45 who had been exposed to COVID-19.

V usage is TRBV9 and J usage is TRBJ1-6; 7 bases line up with TRBD1. CDR3 length: 16 amino acids. The germline V gene has CDR1 SGDLS and CDR2 YYNGEE. With 3 bases clipped from V and 7 bases from J, the junction kept 10 bases outside the gene matches. Here the CDR3 DNA reads TGTGCCAGCAGCGCCGATCGGGGGACAGTCAATTCACCCCTCCACTTT. Its protein is CASSADRGTVNSPLHF.

This rearrangement joins TRBV5-1 to TRBJ2-6; D is possibly TRBD2 (5 bases). The V end was cut by 7 bases, the J end by 2 bases, with 7 bases between. Germline CDR1 SGHRS, CDR2 YFSETQ. The CDR3 length is 13 residues. The CDR3 DNA sequence: TGCGCCAGCTGGGAGACTGGGGCCAACGTCCTGACTTTC. This sequence encodes CASWETGANVLTF.

V and J are TRBV15 and TRBJ2-5, with D perhaps matching TRBD2 (7 bases). The CDR3 runs to 16 residues. V was pared by 0 bases and J by 5 bases, with 16 bases between. The germline CDR1 and CDR2 sequences are LNHNV and YYDKDF (reference sequence). The CDR3 DNA sequence: TGTGCCACCAGCAGAGATCAGCCCAGGGGAGGGGAGACCCAGTACTTC. This gives the protein CATSRDQPRGGETQYF.

The rearrangement uses TRBV2 and TRBJ2-3; D might be TRBD1 (6 bases). From germline, CDR1 is SNHLY and CDR2 FYNNEI. The CDR3 consists of 15 residues. The V and J ends lost 9 bases and 2 bases respectively, with 18 bases between them. The CDR3 here is CARKQGTYSTDTQYF. The CDR3 DNA reads TGTGCCAGGAAACAGGGAACATACTCCACAGATACGCAGTATTTT. The full variable domain, rest sourced from reference TRBV2 and TRBJ2-3, is EPEVTQTPSHQVTQMGQEVILRCVPISNHLYFYWYRQILGQKVEFLVSFYNNEISEKSEIFDDQFSVERPDGSNFTLKIRSTKLEDSAMYFCARKQGTYSTDTQYFGPGTRLTVL.

The chain recombines TRBV6-5 with TRBJ1-2; no firm D call. The CDR3 is 12 amino acids. Germline CDR1 and CDR2: MNHEY and SVGAGI. Trimming left V 5 bases short and J 6 bases short, with 10 bases between. The CDR3 protein is CASSPFPDGYTF. In DNA form, the CDR3 reads TGTGCCAGCAGTCCCTTCCCGGATGGCTACACCTTC.

This clone was observed a single time. The rearrangement uses TRBV5-1 and TRBJ2-1; D gene unclear. The CDR3 has 13 residues. Trimming left V 7 bases short and J 8 bases short, with 16 bases between. The germline V gene encodes CDR1 SGHRS and CDR2 YFSETQ. The CDR3 nucleotides are TGCGCCAGCTCCTACTCGGAGCCCGATGAGCAGTTCTTC. Its protein is CASSYSEPDEQFF.